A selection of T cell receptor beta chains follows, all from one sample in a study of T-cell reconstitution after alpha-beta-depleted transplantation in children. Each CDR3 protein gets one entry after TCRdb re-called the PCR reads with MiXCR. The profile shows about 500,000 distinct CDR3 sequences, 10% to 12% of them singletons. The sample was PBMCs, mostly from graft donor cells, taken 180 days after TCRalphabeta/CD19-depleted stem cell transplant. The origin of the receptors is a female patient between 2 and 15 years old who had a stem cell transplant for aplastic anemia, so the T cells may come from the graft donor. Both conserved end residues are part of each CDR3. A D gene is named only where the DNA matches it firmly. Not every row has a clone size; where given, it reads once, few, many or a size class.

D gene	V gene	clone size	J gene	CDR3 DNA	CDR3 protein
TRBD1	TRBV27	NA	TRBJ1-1	TGTGCCAGCAGTCCCCGGACAGGGCTGAACACTGAAGCTTTCTTT	CASSPRTGLNTEAFF
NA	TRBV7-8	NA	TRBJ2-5	TGTGCCAGCAGCCCGAGTAGCACAGTGGGGGAAGAGACCCAGTACTTC	CASSPSSTVGEETQYF
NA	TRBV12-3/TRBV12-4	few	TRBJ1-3	TGTGCCAGCAGGATTGACAGGTTTCACTCTGGAAACACCATATATTTT	CASRIDRFHSGNTIYF
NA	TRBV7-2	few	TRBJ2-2	TGTGCCAGCAGCCGCGACAGGCAGAACACCGGGGAGCTGTTTTTT	CASSRDRQNTGELFF
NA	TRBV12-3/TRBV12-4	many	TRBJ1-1	TGTGCCAGCAGTTTAAGCAGGGAGACTGAAGCTTTCTTT	CASSLSRETEAFF
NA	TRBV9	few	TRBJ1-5	TGTGCCAGCAGCGCAGGGACCCAAGCTCAGCCCCAGCATTTT	CASSAGTQAQPQHF
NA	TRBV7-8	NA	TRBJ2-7	TGTGCCAGCAGCCCGAAACTAGCTTACGAGCAGTACTTC	CASSPKLAYEQYF
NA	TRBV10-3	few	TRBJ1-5	TGTGCCATCAGTGAGCACAGGGTATCTAATCAGCCCCAGCATTTT	CAISEHRVSNQPQHF
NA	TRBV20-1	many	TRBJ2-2	TGCAGTGCTAGAAAACTCAACACCGGGGAGCTGTTTTTT	CSARKLNTGELFF
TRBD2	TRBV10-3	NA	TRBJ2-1	TGTGCCATCAGGGGACTAGCGGGAGGGACCTCCTACAATGAGCAGTTCTTC	CAIRGLAGGTSYNEQFF
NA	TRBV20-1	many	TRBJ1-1	TGCAGTGCTAGAGATGGAGAAGCTTTCTTT	CSARDGEAFF
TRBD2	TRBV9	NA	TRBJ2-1	TGTGCCAGCAGCGTCCCTAGCGGGGAAAGCTCCTACAATGAGCAGTTCTTC	CASSVPSGESSYNEQFF
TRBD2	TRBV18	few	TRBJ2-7	TGTGCCAGCTCACTCGGGACTACCGCTTACGAGCAGTACTTC	CASSLGTTAYEQYF
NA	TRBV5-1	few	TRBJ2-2	TGCGCCAGCAGCTTGGACAGGGTCGACACCGGGGAGCTGTTTTTT	CASSLDRVDTGELFF
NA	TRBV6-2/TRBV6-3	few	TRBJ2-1	TGTGCCAGCAGTTACTCGGGAGGAGCCCCCTACAATGAGCAGTTCTTC	CASSYSGGAPYNEQFF
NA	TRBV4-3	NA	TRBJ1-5	TGCGCCAGCAGCCAAGATTCGGGTGGTCAGCCCCAGCATTTT	CASSQDSGGQPQHF
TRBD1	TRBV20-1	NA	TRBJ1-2	TGCAGTGCTACCCGGGACAGGGTGAAATATGGCTACACCTTC	CSATRDRVKYGYTF
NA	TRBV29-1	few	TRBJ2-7	TGCAGCGTTGAAGAGGACTACGAGCAGTACTTC	CSVEEDYEQYF
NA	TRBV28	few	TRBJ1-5	TGTGCCAGCAGTTGGTCAGGGATGATTTCGGGCAATCAGCCCCAGCATTTT	CASSWSGMISGNQPQHF
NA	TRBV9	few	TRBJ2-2	TGTGCCAGCAGCGTAAACGGACGGACCAACACCGGGGAGCTGTTTTTT	CASSVNGRTNTGELFF
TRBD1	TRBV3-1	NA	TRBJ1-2	TGTGCCAGCAGCCAAGATTGGCCCCGGGACAGGGAAAACTATGGCTACACCTTC	CASSQDWPRDRENYGYTF
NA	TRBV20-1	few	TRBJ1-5	TGCAGTGCTTTAGTCGGTCCCCCGGAGGGAAGGCCCCAGCATTTT	CSALVGPPEGRPQHF
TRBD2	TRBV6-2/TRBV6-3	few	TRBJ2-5	TGTGCCAGCAGTTACTGGCGGGAGGGTCCCCAAGAGACCCAGTACTTC	CASSYWREGPQETQYF
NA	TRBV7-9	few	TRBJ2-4	TGTGCCAGCAGCTTAGACAGGGTTTACGGAAACATTCAGTACTTC	CASSLDRVYGNIQYF
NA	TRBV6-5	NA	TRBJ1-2	TGTGCCAGCAGAGGGACGCCTCGGGGCTACACCTTC	CASRGTPRGYTF
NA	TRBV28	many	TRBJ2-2	TGTGCCAGCAGTTTATTTCGGGGCGAAACCGGGGAGCTGTTTTTT	CASSLFRGETGELFF
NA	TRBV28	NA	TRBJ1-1	TGTGCCAGCAGTAACTACGCAGGGATGAACACTGAAGCTTTCTTT	CASSNYAGMNTEAFF
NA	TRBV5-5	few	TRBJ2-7	TGTGCCAGCAACGTCAACCCCTGGGACTTCGCGGGATACGAGCAGTACTTC	CASNVNPWDFAGYEQYF
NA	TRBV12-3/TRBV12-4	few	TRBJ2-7	TGTGCCAGCACCCCAATGGTGGGGGTAGGGAGCTCCGAGCAGTACTTC	CASTPMVGVGSSEQYF
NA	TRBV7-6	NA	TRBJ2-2	TGTGCCAGCAGCTTAGTGGTTGTTGGCGGGGAGCTGTTTTTT	CASSLVVVGGELFF
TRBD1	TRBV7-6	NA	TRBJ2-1	TGTGCCAGCAGCTTAGCGCTGGACAGGGTGGGCGATGAGCAGTTCTTC	CASSLALDRVGDEQFF
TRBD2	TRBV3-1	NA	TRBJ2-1	TGTGCCAGCAGCCAAGCGGGAGGGCCAAATGAGCAGTTCTTC	CASSQAGGPNEQFF
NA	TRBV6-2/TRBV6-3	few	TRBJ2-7	TGTGCCAGCATTAGAACAGCATTGATCTCCTACGAGCAGTACTTC	CASIRTALISYEQYF
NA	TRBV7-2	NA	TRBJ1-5	TGTGCCAGCAGCTTAGGACTACAGCGGGGCAATCAGCCCCAGCATTTT	CASSLGLQRGNQPQHF
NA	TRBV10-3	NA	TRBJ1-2	TGTGCCATCAGTGATCAAGGGCCCGCTAACTATGGCTACACCTTC	CAISDQGPANYGYTF
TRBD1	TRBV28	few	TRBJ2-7	TGTGCCAGCAGTTTAATGTGGCCACAGGGGGTGGGTTACGAGCAGTACTTC	CASSLMWPQGVGYEQYF
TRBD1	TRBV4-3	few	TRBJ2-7	TGCGCCAGCAGCCAAGATAGAGGGGGCCATCTCGGCGAGCAGTACTTC	CASSQDRGGHLGEQYF
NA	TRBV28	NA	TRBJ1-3	TGTGCCAGCAGTTTAATCTCCGGGGGAAGGGGAAACACCATATATTTT	CASSLISGGRGNTIYF
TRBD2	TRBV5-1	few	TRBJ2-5	TGCGCCAGCAGCTGGGGACTAGCGGGAAGGTCAGAGACCCAGTACTTC	CASSWGLAGRSETQYF
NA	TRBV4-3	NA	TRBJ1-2	TGCGCCAGCAGCCCTCGGGTGGTGGACTATGGCTACACCTTC	CASSPRVVDYGYTF
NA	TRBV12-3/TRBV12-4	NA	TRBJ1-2	TGTGCCCGCAGTTTATGGTCGACAGGCGCTAAGTTACCTATGGTGGGCTACACCTTC	CARSLWSTGAKLPMVGYTF
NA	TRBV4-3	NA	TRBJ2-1	TGCGCCAGCAGCATGGAAATGGCCTCCTACAATGAGCAGTTCTTC	CASSMEMASYNEQFF
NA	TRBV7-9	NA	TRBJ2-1	TGTGCCAGCAGCTCGAAAGCTGGGATCCAACCCTACAATGAGCAGTTCTTC	CASSSKAGIQPYNEQFF
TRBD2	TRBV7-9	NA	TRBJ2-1	TGTGCCAGCAGCTTAACCGGGACTAGCGGGAGGAAGCAGTTCTTC	CASSLTGTSGRKQFF
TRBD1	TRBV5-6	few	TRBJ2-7	TGTGCCAGCAGCTTATGGACAGGAGCTACTCCCTCCTACGAGCAGTACTTC	CASSLWTGATPSYEQYF
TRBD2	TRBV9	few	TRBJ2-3	TGTGCCAGCAGCGGAGAGCGGGAGCCCCCAGATACGCAGTATTTT	CASSGEREPPDTQYF
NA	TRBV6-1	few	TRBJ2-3	TGTGCCAGCAGTGAAGGGATGTTCCCTAACGACGATACGCAGTATTTT	CASSEGMFPNDDTQYF
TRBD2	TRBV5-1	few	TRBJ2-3	TGCGCCAGCAGCTTGGCCGGCGGGAGGGTGGATACGCAGTATTTT	CASSLAGGRVDTQYF
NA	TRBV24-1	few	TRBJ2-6	TGTGCCACCAGTGAGGCGGCCTCTGGGGCCAACGTCCTGACTTTC	CATSEAASGANVLTF
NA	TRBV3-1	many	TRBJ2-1	TGTGCCAGCAGCCAAGATAGTACTAATGAGCAGTTCTTC	CASSQDSTNEQFF
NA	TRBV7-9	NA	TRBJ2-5	TGTGCCAGCAGCAATTTTCCGGACCGTCATTACCAAGAGACCCAGTACTTC	CASSNFPDRHYQETQYF
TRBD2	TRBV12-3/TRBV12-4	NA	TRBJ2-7	TGTGCCAGTGGGACTAGCGGAACCTACGAGCAGTACTTC	CASGTSGTYEQYF
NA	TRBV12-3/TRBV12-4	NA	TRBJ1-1	TGTGCCAGCACCCCACGCGGCAACCCATTCGCGAGCACTGAAGCTTTCTTT	CASTPRGNPFASTEAFF
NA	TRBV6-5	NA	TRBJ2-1	TGTGCCAGCAGGGGCAGGGTCAATGAGCAGTTCTTC	CASRGRVNEQFF
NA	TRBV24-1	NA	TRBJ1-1	TGTGCCACCCGGGGCCCAGTACATTACACTGAAGCTTTCTTT	CATRGPVHYTEAFF
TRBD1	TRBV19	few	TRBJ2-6	TGTGCCAGTGATACAGGGGGATGGGAAGCTGGGGCCAACGTCCTGACTTTC	CASDTGGWEAGANVLTF
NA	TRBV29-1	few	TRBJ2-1	TGCAGCCTGTCGGGCCGGAACAATGAGCAGTTCTTC	CSLSGRNNEQFF
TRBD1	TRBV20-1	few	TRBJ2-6	TGCAGTGCGCGGACAGGGACGGGCGGGGCCAACGTCCTGACTTTC	CSARTGTGGANVLTF